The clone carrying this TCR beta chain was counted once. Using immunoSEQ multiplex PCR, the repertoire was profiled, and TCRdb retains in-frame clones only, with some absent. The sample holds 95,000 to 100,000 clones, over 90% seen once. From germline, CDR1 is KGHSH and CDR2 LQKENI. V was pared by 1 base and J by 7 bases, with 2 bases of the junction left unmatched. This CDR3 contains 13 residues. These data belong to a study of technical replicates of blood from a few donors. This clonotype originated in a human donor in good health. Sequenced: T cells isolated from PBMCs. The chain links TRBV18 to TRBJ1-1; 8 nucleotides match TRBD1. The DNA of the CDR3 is TGTGCCAGCTCACCACGGACAGGGCTTGAAGCTTTCTTT. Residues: CASSPRTGLEAFF.